Listed below are T cell receptor beta chains from one sample, sequenced in a study of T cells expressing NK-cell markers. For each CDR3 protein, TCRdb gives one entry from its re-call of the 5' RACE reads, without DNA. Found here are some 390,000 distinct CDR3 sequences; the top ten clones hold about 10%. Sequencing was performed on blood T cells: a sorted CD56 or NKG2C T cell subset, CD4+ or CD8+ T cells, or bulk PBMC T cells (not recorded which). The receptor set was obtained from a woman aged 45-65 years in good health. CDR3s include the opening cysteine and the closing phenylalanine or tryptophan. The order of the fields is V gene, J gene, CDR3 protein.

TRBV6-5	TRBJ2-7	CASSFSLNRDEQYF
TRBV19	TRBJ1-6	CASSSGVGSPLHF
TRBV28	TRBJ2-5	CASSMGGRKKETQYF
TRBV7-2	TRBJ2-1	CASSLMSHNEQFF
TRBV4-1	TRBJ2-5	CASSYQDAGLVQETQYF
TRBV5-1	TRBJ2-2	CASSLNRGRDTGELFF
TRBV29-1	TRBJ1-6	CSVQTGGDSPLHF
TRBV5-4	TRBJ1-1	CASSLPTGRNTEAFF
TRBV7-8	TRBJ2-1	CASSLIGRGNEQFF
TRBV5-1	TRBJ2-1	CASSLGGTPREQFF
TRBV5-5	TRBJ2-3	CASSGGEWGTDTQYF
TRBV24-1	TRBJ2-5	CATSDPTRGRETQYF
TRBV28	TRBJ2-1	CASSPGENEQFF